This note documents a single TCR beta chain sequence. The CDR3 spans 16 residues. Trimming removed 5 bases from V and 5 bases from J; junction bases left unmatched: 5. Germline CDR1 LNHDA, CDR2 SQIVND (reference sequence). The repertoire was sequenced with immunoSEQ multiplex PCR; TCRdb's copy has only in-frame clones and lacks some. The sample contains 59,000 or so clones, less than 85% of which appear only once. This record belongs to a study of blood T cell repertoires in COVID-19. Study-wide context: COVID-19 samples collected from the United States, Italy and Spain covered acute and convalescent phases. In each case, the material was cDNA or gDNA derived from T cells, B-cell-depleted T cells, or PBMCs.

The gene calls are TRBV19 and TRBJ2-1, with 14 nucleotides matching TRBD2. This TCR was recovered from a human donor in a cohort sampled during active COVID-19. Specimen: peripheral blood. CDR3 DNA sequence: TGTGCCAGTAGTGCCCGACTAGCGGGGGGGAACAATGAGCAGTTCTTC. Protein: CASSARLAGGNNEQFF.